This TCR beta chain was recorded in a study of cytomegalovirus exposure and HLA in healthy donors (dated by TCRdb to the late 2010s). Regarding the research as a whole: According to a later analysis, one platform produced both the 120 validation repertoires and the approximately 660 repertoires of the first cohort. To predict cytomegalovirus infection status, the study combined high-throughput TCR immunosequencing, statistical association of individual TCRs with disease status, and machine learning. The aim of the study was to test whether cataloging public T cell receptors could identify signatures of past pathogen exposure. A separate validation cohort of over a hundred different subjects was used in addition to the roughly 700-subject first cohort. On the study overall, not on this receptor specifically: The authors suggested that the approach could potentially be generalized to other disease states and immunological phenotypes. While some public TCRs were present in many individuals, most TCR sequences turned up only very rarely across donors. Cytomegalovirus status was reported to be diagnosed by the classifier with high specificity and sensitivity in both the original and validation cohorts. A later analysis found that TCRs clustered in the first cohort also tended to co-occur in the roughly 120 validation repertoires, with approximately 94% of cluster scores above 0. In vitro tests confirmed that three of the cytomegalovirus-associated TCR beta chains recognize cytomegalovirus antigens. A later analysis lacked HLA typing for the validation cohort, so it scored co-occurrence in that cohort across all 110 or so repertoires. The study gave a list of about 150 TCR beta chains associated with cytomegalovirus.

Regarding this clone: Its specific antigen is unknown. No base-level quality is on record; no much larger clone is a single base apart.

Donors formed part of the validation cohort, which comprised about 130 subjects and was distinct from the first cohort of roughly 600 subjects. The library relied on the immunoSEQ multiplex PCR assay. In the paper's pipeline: To diagnose cytomegalovirus status from the catalog of TCR beta chain sequences, a statistical classification framework was built. The clones in this table, taken by TCRdb from immuneACCESS, are in-frame only. Not every clone is retained; where verified, under half of the shortfall comes from an unresolved V gene, and the cause of the rest is unknown. V and J calls plus clone size are reproduced from that table; the DNA served to infer D and trimming. Across this sample there are about 98,000 clones, with around 85% seen only once. The ten most abundant clones make up 3% to 4.5% of the sample. V gives up 8 bases and J gives up 4 bases, and the segment between their germline ends measures 14 bases. CDR1 and CDR2 are drawn from the germline V gene: KGHSH, LQKENI. From the cysteine up to the phenylalanine, the CDR3 has a length of 13 residues. The sequence is cut down to CDR3 DNA, 39 bases in frame from base 1.

Sequenced input: PBMCs. The sequence came from a woman in her twenties or thirties in good health and CMV-seronegative. The chain joins TRBV18 to TRBJ1-2, with the D gene too uncertain to name. CDR3 reads: CASEADTSYGYTF. The nucleotides read TGTGCCAGCGAGGCCGATACTTCCTATGGCTACACCTTC.